Listed here are 24 T cell receptor beta chains from one sample, sequenced in a study of T cell repertoires in cytomegalovirus infection. TCRdb reprocessed the reads via MiXCR and lists one record per CDR3 protein. Of more than 95,000 distinct CDR3 sequences listed, about 31% were seen once; the top ten hold under 65%. These receptors lack a known antigen. The sequenced sample was CD8+ T cells from cultured PBMCs, obtained from culture after CMV antigen stimulation. The receptors stem from a human donor in good health (CMV status not recorded). Some clones in this sample may be carry-over from other donors' samples.

The chain couples TRBV6-1 to TRBJ1-2; 7 nucleotides line up with TRBD1. CDR3 length: 12 residues. The V and J ends lost 4 bases and 8 bases, in that order; junction bases with no gene match: 4. Germline V CDR1 and CDR2: MNHNS, SASEGT. In DNA form, the CDR3 reads TGTGCCAGCAGTGGACAGGGTCGCGGCTACACCTTC. This encodes CASSGQGRGYTF.

The chain carries TRBV7-2 and TRBJ1-2, with TRBD1 identical over 8 bases. This CDR3 comprises 15 residues. Trimming removed 5 bases from V and 4 bases from J; junction bases left unmatched: 9. The germline V gene has CDR1 SGHTA and CDR2 FQGNSA. This CDR3 reads CASSQGTGGPYGYTF. The CDR3 bases are TGTGCCAGCAGCCAGGGCACAGGGGGTCCCTATGGCTACACCTTC.

This clonotype was recorded a few times. The chain couples TRBV7-9 to TRBJ2-5, with D unresolved. The CDR3 loop spans 14 amino acids. Germline lookup yields CDR1 SEHNR and CDR2 FQNEAQ (reference sequence). Trimming left V 5 bases short and J 5 bases short, with 15 bases between. The CDR3 coding sequence is TGTGCCAGCAGCGCTCTCGGGTTGGGGGAGACCCAGTACTTC. Translation: CASSALGLGETQYF.

The rearrangement uses TRBV29-1 and TRBJ2-2; D gene uncertain. The CDR3 runs to 13 residues. The V gene's germline CDR1 is SQVTM and CDR2 ANQGSEA. V gave up 7 bases and J gave up 0 bases, with 9 bases separating them. This chain's CDR3 is CSAKLPNTGELFF. CDR3 coding DNA: TGCAGCGCAAAGTTACCGAACACCGGGGAGCTGTTTTTT.

This clonotype was seen a handful of times. V gene TRBV7-9 combines with J gene TRBJ2-3; 13 positions agree with TRBD2. CDR3 length: 18 amino acids. The junction had 19 bases not matched to a gene; V was cut back by 5 bases and J by 11 bases. The germline V gene encodes CDR1 SEHNR and CDR2 FQNEAQ (reference sequence). CDR3 coding DNA: TGTGCCAGCAGCCCGCCGAACCGACTAGCGGGGGGCGCCGTGGGGCAGTATTTT. Protein sequence: CASSPPNRLAGGAVGQYF.

The rearrangement links TRBV5-1 to TRBJ2-2; D might be TRBD1 (6 bases). The length of the CDR3 is 15 residues. V was trimmed by 3 bases and J by 4 bases, leaving 13 bases between them. The germline V gene has CDR1 SGHRS and CDR2 YFSETQ. The CDR3 DNA sequence: TGCGCCAGCAGCTCGGTACCAGGGGTCACCGGGGAGCTGTTTTTT. Its translation is CASSSVPGVTGELFF.

The CDR3 DNA is TGTGCCAGCAGTGCTGCTAGCGAGTGGGAGACCCAGTACTTC. Encoded protein: CASSAASEWETQYF. The V call is TRBV2, the J call TRBJ2-5; perhaps TRBD2 as D (6 bases). The CDR3 is 14 amino acids. Germline loops: CDR1 SNHLY, CDR2 FYNNEI. Trimming cost V 4 bases and J 5 bases, with 14 bases left between them. Supplemented by reference TRBV2 and TRBJ2-5, the full variable domain reads EPEVTQTPSHQVTQMGQEVILRCVPISNHLYFYWYRQILGQKVEFLVSFYNNEISEKSEIFDDQFSVERPDGSNFTLKIRSTKLEDSAMYFCASSAASEWETQYFGPGTRLLVL.

In this sample, this clonotype turned up a few times. J is TRBJ2-7 and V is TRBV27; a possible D gene is TRBD2 (5 bases). The V and J ends lost 8 bases and 5 bases respectively, with 19 bases between them. Germline CDR1 MNHEY, CDR2 SMNVEV (reference sequence). CDR3 length equals 14 residues. CDR3 nucleotides: TGTGCCAGCTCTCGGGGTTTGAGACTCCACGAGCAGTACTTC. This sequence encodes CASSRGLRLHEQYF.

The gene calls are TRBV6-1 and TRBJ2-1; TRBD2 agrees at 7 bases. Germline lookup yields CDR1 MNHNS and CDR2 SASEGT. V shed 2 bases, J shed 7 bases, and the junction held 11 bases outside the gene matches. This CDR3 comprises 16 residues. This CDR3 is CASSEFTGRGWNEQFF. The CDR3 DNA reads TGTGCCAGCAGTGAATTTACGGGGCGGGGGTGGAATGAGCAGTTCTTC.

This clonotype was seen more than once but under ten times. This rearrangement joins TRBV19 to TRBJ1-6; 7 nucleotides agree with TRBD1. The germline CDR1 and CDR2 sequences are LNHDA and SQIVND (reference sequence). The CDR3 length is 13 residues. V shed 8 bases and J 6 bases; nucleotides not matched to a gene: 4. CDR3 DNA sequence: TGTGCCAGTGGGTACAGGGGTAATTCACCCCTCCACTTT. It yields the protein CASGYRGNSPLHF.

This clonotype was seen many times. The CDR3 region is CASSLGGALETQYF. For the CDR3, the DNA is TGTGCCAGCAGCCTAGGGGGGGCTTTGGAGACCCAGTACTTC. V and J are TRBV7-2 and TRBJ2-5; D may be TRBD2 (7 bases). CDR1 and CDR2 (germline): SGHTA, FQGNSA. The CDR3 runs 14 residues. V was cut by 5 bases and J by 5 bases, with 15 bases left in between. Full variable domain (missing parts from reference TRBV7-2 and TRBJ2-5): GAGVSQSPSNKVTEKGKDVELRCDPISGHTALYWYRQSLGQGLEFLIYFQGNSAPDKSGLPSDRFSAERTGGSVSTLTIQRTQQEDSAVYLCASSLGGALETQYFGPGTRLLVL.

DNA for the CDR3: TGTGCCAGCAGCCCGGGGTTGGGCCGTTCACCCCTCCACTTT. It encodes CASSPGLGRSPLHF. This chain connects TRBV7-2 to TRBJ1-6; D not resolved. Trimming removed 5 bases from V and 9 bases from J, with 14 bases in between. The germline V gene encodes CDR1 SGHTA and CDR2 FQGNSA. The CDR3 contains 14 residues.

This clonotype came up a few times. The chain couples TRBV4-1 to TRBJ2-6; possibly TRBD2 for D (5 bases). From germline, CDR1 is MGHRA and CDR2 YSYEKL. The CDR3 runs to 17 residues. Trimming took off 4 bases at V and 3 bases at J, with 16 bases between the two ends. Here the CDR3 DNA reads TGCGCCAGCAGCCCAGCACCGGGGAACAGTGGGGCCAACGTCCTGACTTTC. It encodes CASSPAPGNSGANVLTF.

This chain uses TRBV7-3 with TRBJ2-1, with 9 bases that match TRBD2. The ends lost 5 bases at V and 8 bases at J; junction bases unmatched: 10. The CDR3 runs to 15 residues. The germline V gene has CDR1 SGHTA and CDR2 FQGTGA. CDR3 DNA sequence: TGTGCCAGCAGCAAAAGCGGGGGGACGATGGATGAGCAGTTCTTC. Encoded protein: CASSKSGGTMDEQFF.

V gene TRBV7-2 combines with J gene TRBJ2-7, with TRBD1 matching 8 bases. The V gene's germline CDR1 is SGHTA and CDR2 FQGNSA. J was trimmed by 5 bases and V by 1 base; bases with no gene match: 10. CDR3 size: 16 residues. In nucleotides, the CDR3 is TGTGCCAGCAGCTTAGTTCACCAGGGGGCGACGAACGAGCAGTACTTC. Its protein product is CASSLVHQGATNEQYF.

This clonotype was seen repeatedly, ten times or more. The chain links TRBV7-6 to TRBJ2-1; 7 bases are shared with TRBD1. The V segment lost 3 bases and the J segment 8 bases; nucleotides outside the gene matches: 10. CDR3 length equals 15 residues. Per germline, CDR1 SGHVS and CDR2 FNYEAQ. The DNA of the CDR3 is TGTGCCAGCAGCTTTGGGGCAGGGGGTTTGGATGAGCAGTTCTTC. Protein: CASSFGAGGLDEQFF.

V and J are TRBV7-9 and TRBJ1-1; D gene uncertain. This CDR3 has 12 residues. Germline V gene lookup returns CDR1 SEHNR and CDR2 FQNEAQ (reference sequence). V lost 3 bases to trimming and J lost 3 bases, with 5 bases between them. The CDR3 protein is CASSLSHTEAFF. CDR3 DNA: TGTGCCAGCAGCTTGTCCCACACTGAAGCTTTCTTT.

The CDR3: CASSLGQGENTEAFF. CDR3 DNA sequence: TGTGCCAGCAGCCTGGGACAGGGTGAGAACACTGAAGCTTTCTTT. The V gene is TRBV7-4, the J gene TRBJ1-1; 9 bases map to TRBD1. J gave up 1 base and V 5 bases, and 5 bases lay outside the gene matches. The CDR3 is 15 amino acids. Germline assignment: CDR1 SGHVT and CDR2 SQSDAQ.

This clonotype occurred a few times. This chain uses TRBV6-5 with TRBJ2-2; D gene uncertain. Germline V gives CDR1 MNHEY, CDR2 SVGAGI. The CDR3 loop spans 16 amino acids. The ends were cut back, 2 bases at V and 1 base at J, with 11 bases in the middle. The DNA for the CDR3 is TGTGCCAGCAGTTACAATTCGGCGGAGAACACCGGGGAGCTGTTTTTT. This encodes CASSYNSAENTGELFF.

This sequence joins TRBV7-9 and TRBJ1-6; 10 nucleotides align to TRBD1. Germline CDR1 SEHNR, CDR2 FQNEAQ (reference sequence). The CDR3 consists of 16 residues. V dropped 5 bases and J dropped 5; count of bases not matched to a gene: 6. The CDR3: CASSPGGQGNNSPLHF. CDR3 DNA sequence: TGTGCCAGCAGCCCCGGGGGACAGGGGAATAATTCACCCCTCCACTTT.

This clonotype appeared many times. The V and J genes are TRBV7-8 and TRBJ2-1; possible D gene TRBD2, 6 bases. The CDR3 is 19 amino acids. V gave up 1 base and J gave up 4 bases, with 23 bases separating them. Germline lookup yields CDR1 SGHVS and CDR2 FQNEAQ. CDR3 in DNA: TGTGCCAGCAGCTTAGAGCAATTCTTTCGCGGGGAAAATTACAATGAGCAGTTCTTC. Protein sequence: CASSLEQFFRGENYNEQFF.

V gene TRBV12-3 or TRBV12-4 combines with J gene TRBJ2-7; D is ambiguous. V was shortened by 3 bases and J by 5 bases, with 5 bases between the two germline ends. The CDR3 is made up of 11 amino acids. This chain's CDR3 is CASSFLDEQYF. Written as DNA, the CDR3 is TGTGCCAGCAGTTTTTTGGACGAGCAGTACTTC.

In this sample, this clonotype turned up many times. V gene TRBV7-6 combines with J gene TRBJ1-1; D not resolved. CDR3 length: 16 amino acids. Germline CDR1 is SGHVS and CDR2 is FNYEAQ. V lost 2 bases, J lost 0 bases, and 13 bases lay in between. The CDR3 bases are TGTGCCAGCAGCTTACGGCAGATAAAAATGAACACTGAAGCTTTCTTT. This codes for CASSLRQIKMNTEAFF.

The chain couples TRBV24-1 to TRBJ2-1; perhaps TRBD2 as D (6 bases). This CDR3 is built from 13 residues. Germline V gene sequence: CDR1 KGHDR, CDR2 SFDVKD. Trimming removed 4 bases from V and 12 bases from J, with 15 bases in between. The CDR3 DNA reads TGTGCCACCAGTGAGGCCGGGAGCCCGACGCAGTTCTTC. Protein: CATSEAGSPTQFF.